This record covers a single T cell receptor (beta chain). Germline assignment: CDR1 SGHRS and CDR2 YFSETQ. Trimming removed 5 bases from V and 4 bases from J; junction bases left unmatched: 7. There are 15 residues in the CDR3. This sample is part of a study of blood T cell repertoires in COVID-19. Produced via immunoSEQ multiplex PCR; TCRdb's table is partial and in-frame only. Among 130,000 to 150,000 clones, approximately 80% were seen once, and the ten largest hold about 1.9%. The chain couples TRBV5-1 to TRBJ2-3; 10 nucleotides align to TRBD2. Sequenced material: peripheral blood. This TCR was recovered from a woman in her fifties or sixties with acute or convalescent COVID-19. CDR3 loop: CASSASGRAPDTQYF. The CDR3 DNA reads as TGCGCCAGCAGTGCGAGCGGGAGGGCCCCAGATACGCAGTATTTT.